This T cell receptor (beta chain) was captured by sequencing in a study of identical twins. Study-wide findings and caveats: Fewer insertions were carried by abundant cord blood beta clonotypes, but none was seen in memory repertoires.

The CDR3 length is 15 residues. Germline V gives CDR1 MDHEN, CDR2 SYDVKM. Trimming took 8 bases from V and 0 from J; bases not matched to a gene: 7. TCRdb used MiXCR to reprocess the 5' RACE reads, holding one entry per CDR3 protein. In the table there are hundreds of thousands of distinct CDR3 sequences, 10% to 15% of which are singletons. This clonotype turned up a few times. Antigen: not known. The same data also contributed to another study, on yellow fever vaccine responses in identical twins.

This receptor was obtained from a woman aged 18-29 years in good health. This chain joins TRBV28 and TRBJ1-5; 7 nucleotides match TRBD1. The sample was PBMCs. Here the CDR3 reads CASGQVLYSNQPQHF. In DNA form, the CDR3 reads TGTGCCAGCGGACAGGTACTTTATAGCAATCAGCCCCAGCATTTT.